One sample yielded the 7 T cell receptor beta chains listed below, sequenced in a study of OX40 agonist ivuxolimab in advanced cancers. Repertoires were generated with immunoSEQ multiplex PCR, while TCRdb's copy carries only in-frame clones and drops some. The data contain some 61,000 clones, roughly nine tenths of them singletons. The sample in question was CD4+ or CD8+ T cells sorted from blood, obtained in a trial of the OX40 agonist ivuxolimab. The receptor source for this set is an adult with an advanced solid tumor such as melanoma, head and neck, liver or kidney cancer.

CDR3 bases: TGTGCCAGTAGTATAAGGGTTGCGGGGGGCAATCAGCCCCAGCATTTT. This sequence encodes CASSIRVAGGNQPQHF. V and J are TRBV19 and TRBJ1-5; D is possibly TRBD1 (5 bases). The CDR3 runs to 16 residues. The V end was cut by 2 bases, the J end by 2 bases, with 13 bases between. The germline gives CDR1 LNHDA, CDR2 SQIVND (reference sequence).

The J gene is TRBJ1-5, the V gene TRBV28, with 10 bases aligning to TRBD1. CDR1 and CDR2 from the germline V gene are MDHEN and SYDVKM. V was pared by 2 bases and J by 5 bases, with 9 bases of the junction left unmatched. The CDR3 has 17 residues. CDR3 DNA sequence: TGTGCCAGCAGTTTAGGGACCGGGACAGGGGCTCATCAGCCCCAGCATTTT. Translating gives CASSLGTGTGAHQPQHF.

The rearrangement joins TRBV5-1 to TRBJ2-6; D may match TRBD1 or TRBD2 (5 bases each). Germline CDR1 is SGHRS and CDR2 is YFSETQ. Trimming took off 4 bases at V and 1 base at J, with 18 bases between the two ends. The CDR3 has 18 amino acids. DNA of the CDR3: TGCGCCAGCAGCATCGACGGGACCCTGGGGTCTGGGGCCAACGTCCTGACTTTC. It yields the protein CASSIDGTLGSGANVLTF.

The chain couples TRBV7-6 to TRBJ1-6; D gene uncertain. Between the trimmed V and J ends, which lost 5 bases and 7 bases, there was a span of 15 bases. Germline V gene lookup returns CDR1 SGHVS and CDR2 FNYEAQ. The CDR3 runs to 15 residues. In DNA form, the CDR3 reads TGTGCCAGCAGCCCCCGGGAAGGACGGAATTCACCCCTCCACTTT. Translation: CASSPREGRNSPLHF.

As DNA, the CDR3 is TGTGCCAGCAGTTTTCGGGGTAGAGGGGAAAAACTGTTTTTT. It codes for CASSFRGRGEKLFF. The J gene is TRBJ1-4, the V gene TRBV27; D remains ambiguous. The CDR3 is 14 residues long. With 3 bases removed from V and 8 bases from J, the gap between germline ends came to 13 bases. Germline V gene lookup returns CDR1 MNHEY and CDR2 SMNVEV (reference sequence).

The CDR3 DNA follows: TGTGCCAGCACCAGGGACCGGAGGAGTAATGAAAAACTGTTTTTT. Protein sequence: CASTRDRRSNEKLFF. V usage is TRBV11-1 and J usage is TRBJ1-4, with D perhaps TRBD1 (5 bases). CDR1 is SGHAT, CDR2 FQDESV, per germline (reference sequence). The ends were cut back, 7 bases at V and 4 bases at J, with 16 bases in the middle. The CDR3 is made up of 15 amino acids.

V usage is TRBV30 and J usage is TRBJ1-2; no reliable D call. The V and J ends lost 0 bases and 2 bases respectively, with 10 bases between them. The CDR3 loop spans 14 amino acids. CDR1 GTSNPN and CDR2 SVGIG come from the germline V gene (reference sequence). Written as DNA, the CDR3 is TGTGCCTGGAGTGTCGGCCAGGTCAACTATGGCTACACCTTC. It encodes CAWSVGQVNYGYTF. Variable domain in full (rest from reference TRBV30 and TRBJ1-2): SQTIHQWPATLVQPVGSPLSLECTVEGTSNPNLYWYRQAAGRGLQLLFYSVGIGQISSEVPQNLSASRPQDRQFILSSKKLLLSDSGFYLCAWSVGQVNYGYTFGSGTRLTVV.